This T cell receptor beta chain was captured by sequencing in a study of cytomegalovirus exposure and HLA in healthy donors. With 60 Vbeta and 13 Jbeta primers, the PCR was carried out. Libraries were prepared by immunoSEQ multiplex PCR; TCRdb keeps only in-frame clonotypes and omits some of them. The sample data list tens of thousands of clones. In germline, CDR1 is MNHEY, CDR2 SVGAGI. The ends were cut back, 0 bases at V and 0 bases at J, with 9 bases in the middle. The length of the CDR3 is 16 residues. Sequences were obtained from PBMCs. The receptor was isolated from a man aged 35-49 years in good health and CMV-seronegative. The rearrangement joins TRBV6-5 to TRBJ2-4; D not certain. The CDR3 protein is CASSYSNGLAKNIQYF. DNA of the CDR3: TGTGCCAGCAGTTACTCGAACGGTTTAGCCAAAAACATTCAGTACTTC.